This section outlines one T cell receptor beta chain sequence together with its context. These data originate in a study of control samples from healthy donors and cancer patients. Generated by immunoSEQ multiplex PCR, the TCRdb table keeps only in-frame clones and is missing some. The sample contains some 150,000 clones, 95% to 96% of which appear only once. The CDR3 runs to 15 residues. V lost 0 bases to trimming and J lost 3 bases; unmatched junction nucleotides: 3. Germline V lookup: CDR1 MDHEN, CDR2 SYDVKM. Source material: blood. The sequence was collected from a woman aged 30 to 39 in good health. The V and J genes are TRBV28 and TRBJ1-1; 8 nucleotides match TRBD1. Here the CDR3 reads CASSLWSTGDTEAFF. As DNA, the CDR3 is TGTGCCAGCAGTTTATGGTCGACAGGGGACACTGAAGCTTTCTTT.